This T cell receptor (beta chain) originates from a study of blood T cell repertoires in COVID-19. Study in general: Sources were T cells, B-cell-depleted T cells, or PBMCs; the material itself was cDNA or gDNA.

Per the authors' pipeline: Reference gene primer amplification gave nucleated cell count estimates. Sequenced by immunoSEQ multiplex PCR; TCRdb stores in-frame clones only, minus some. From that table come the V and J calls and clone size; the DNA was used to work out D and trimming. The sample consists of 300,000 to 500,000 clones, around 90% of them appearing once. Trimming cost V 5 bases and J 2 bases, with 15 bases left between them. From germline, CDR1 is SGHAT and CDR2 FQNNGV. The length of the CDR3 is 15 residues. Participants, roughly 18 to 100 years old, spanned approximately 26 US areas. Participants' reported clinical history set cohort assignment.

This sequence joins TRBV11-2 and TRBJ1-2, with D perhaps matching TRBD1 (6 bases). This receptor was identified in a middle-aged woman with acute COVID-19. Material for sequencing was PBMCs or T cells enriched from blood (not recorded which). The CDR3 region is CASSPRGGANYGYTF. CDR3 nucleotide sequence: TGTGCCAGCAGCCCCCGGGGGGGGGCGAACTATGGCTACACCTTC. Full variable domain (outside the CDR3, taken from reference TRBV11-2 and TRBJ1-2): EAGVAQSPRYKIIEKRQSVAFWCNPISGHATLYWYQQILGQGPKLLIQFQNNGVVDDSQLPKDRFSAERLKGVDSTLKIQPAKLEDSAVYLCASSPRGGANYGYTFGSGTRLTVV.